Presented here are 30 T cell receptor beta chains from one specimen sequenced in a study of Ad26.COV2.S vaccination and SARS-CoV-2 variants. Profiling relied on immunoSEQ multiplex PCR, and the TCRdb table lists in-frame clones only, not all of them. The sample has about 350,000 clones; 88% are singletons. Described treatment: around 19 received Ad26.COV2.S at low or high dose, single or two shots; roughly five received placebo; per-sample allocation not given. Each sample was drawn 63 days after the first injection (of vaccine or placebo). Specimen: peripheral blood, collected in a trial of Ad26.COV2.S vaccine versus placebo. The receptors derive from a person between 18 and 65 years old who received the Ad26.COV2.S COVID-19 vaccine or a placebo.

The chain couples TRBV7-3 to TRBJ2-1; no firm D call. The germline gives CDR1 SGHTA, CDR2 FQGTGA. V lost 4 bases and J 4 bases, leaving 17 bases between the germline ends. This CDR3 is built from 16 residues. The CDR3 here is CASSSTAVMEYNEQFF. CDR3 in DNA: TGTGCCAGCAGCTCTACAGCCGTCATGGAATACAATGAGCAGTTCTTC.

The rearrangement joins TRBV18 to TRBJ2-2; TRBD1 aligns across 8 bases. Germline V gene sequence: CDR1 KGHSH, CDR2 LQKENI. J was trimmed by 3 bases and V by 4 bases; bases with no gene match: 7. The length of the CDR3 is 16 residues. CDR3 region: CASSHRQGLDTGELFF. CDR3 bases: TGTGCCAGCTCACACCGACAGGGGCTGGACACCGGGGAGCTGTTTTTT. The variable domain in full, with the rest retrieved from reference TRBV18 and TRBJ2-2, is NAGVMQNPRHLVRRRGQEARLRCSPMKGHSHVYWYRQLPEEGLKFMVYLQKENIIDESGMPKERFSAEFPKEGPSILRIQQVVRGDSAAYFCASSHRQGLDTGELFFGEGSRLTVL.

The chain carries TRBV19 and TRBJ1-5; TRBD1 might be the D (5 bases). With 1 base removed from V and 0 bases from J, the gap between germline ends came to 10 bases. In germline, CDR1 is LNHDA, CDR2 SQIVND (reference sequence). CDR3 length equals 16 residues. The CDR3 spells CASSIGGTLSNQPQHF. CDR3 nucleotides: TGTGCCAGTAGTATAGGAGGGACGCTTAGCAATCAGCCCCAGCATTTT.

The V gene is TRBV3-1 (or the pseudogene TRBV3-2), the J gene TRBJ1-1, with 9 bases identical to TRBD1. Per the germline V gene, CDR1 is LGHDT and CDR2 is YNNKEL (reference sequence). The CDR3 spans 18 residues. With 0 bases clipped from V and 4 bases from J, the junction kept 12 bases outside the gene matches. Here the CDR3 DNA reads TGTGCCAGCAGCCAAGACCCCCGGGGACAGGGAGGATTCACTGAAGCTTTCTTT. It encodes CASSQDPRGQGGFTEAFF.

This clone has only one observation. The chain has TRBV3-1 (or the pseudogene TRBV3-2) and TRBJ2-7; D not resolved. Trimming cost V 0 bases and J 6 bases, with 3 bases left between them. CDR1 is LGHDT, CDR2 YNNKEL, per germline (reference sequence). The CDR3 length is 11 residues. As DNA, the CDR3 is TGTGCCAGCAGCCAAGAGAGCGAGCAGTACTTC. Translated, it gives CASSQESEQYF.

The chain uses TRBV27 and TRBJ2-2; D unclear. The CDR3 is 13 residues long. V was cut by 5 bases and J by 4 bases, with 8 bases left in between. CDR1 is MNHEY, CDR2 SMNVEV, per germline (reference sequence). The CDR3 sequence: CASSRTVTGELFF. DNA for the CDR3: TGTGCCAGCAGTCGTACAGTCACCGGGGAGCTGTTTTTT.

V and J are TRBV19 and TRBJ1-5, with D tentatively TRBD1 (6 bases). The CDR3 sequence is 14 residues long. Germline V gene data show CDR1 as LNHDA and CDR2 as SQIVND (reference sequence). V lost 8 bases and J lost 1, with 12 bases in between. DNA of the CDR3: TGTGCCAGTGCTCTAACAGGGAGCAATCAGCCCCAGCATTTT. It yields the protein CASALTGSNQPQHF.

The V gene is TRBV19, the J gene TRBJ2-2; D gene ambiguous. From germline, CDR1 is LNHDA and CDR2 SQIVND (reference sequence). The CDR3 is 15 residues long. V was shortened by 4 bases and J by 6 bases, with 15 bases between the two germline ends. The CDR3 DNA sequence: TGTGCCAGTAGTACACCCGGTCGGGCGGCCGGGGAGCTGTTTTTT. As protein: CASSTPGRAAGELFF.

The CDR3 DNA follows: TGTGCCAGCAGGCGCCGACTAGACCAAGAGACCCAGTACTTC. Protein: CASRRRLDQETQYF. The chain carries TRBV3-1 (or the pseudogene TRBV3-2) and TRBJ2-5, with a tentative D call TRBD2 (6 bases). The CDR3 is made up of 14 amino acids. Trimming removed 6 bases from V and 0 bases from J, with 11 bases in between. From germline, CDR1 is LGHDT and CDR2 YNNKEL (reference sequence).

The chain combines TRBV25-1 with TRBJ2-5, with TRBD2 identical over 10 bases. The CDR3 is 18 amino acids. Germline CDR1 is MGHDK and CDR2 is SYGVNS. The V gene end was trimmed by 4 bases and the J gene end by 2 bases; junction bases not matched to a gene: 13. The CDR3: CASSVTSRTSGFQETQYF. The DNA for the CDR3 is TGTGCCAGCAGTGTCACCTCGAGGACTAGCGGTTTTCAAGAGACCCAGTACTTC.

The V and J genes are TRBV7-2 and TRBJ2-7; the D gene could be TRBD1 or TRBD2 (5 bases each). The CDR3 contains 14 residues. Germline loops: CDR1 SGHTA, CDR2 FQGNSA. Trimming cost V 2 bases and J 2 bases, with 10 bases left between them. CDR3 sequence: CASSLRDGPYEQYF. The CDR3 DNA sequence: TGTGCCAGCAGCTTACGGGACGGCCCCTACGAGCAGTACTTC.

The chain joins TRBV7-2 to TRBJ2-5; possibly TRBD1 for D (6 bases). The length of the CDR3 is 13 residues. Trimming left V 5 bases short and J 4 bases short, with 11 bases between. Germline CDR1 reads SGHTA; CDR2 reads FQGNSA. CDR3 nucleotides: TGTGCCAGCAGCCCAGGGGTGTCAGAGACCCAGTACTTC. Its protein product is CASSPGVSETQYF.

The rearrangement joins TRBV11-1 to TRBJ2-2; the D is unclear. The V end was cut by 5 bases, the J end by 0 bases, with 13 bases between. Germline CDR1 and CDR2: SGHAT and FQDESV (reference sequence). There are 16 residues in the CDR3. The CDR3 coding sequence is TGTGCCAGCAGCCCCCACAACTACGCGAACACCGGGGAGCTGTTTTTT. Translated: CASSPHNYANTGELFF.

V and J are TRBV6-4 and TRBJ1-1, with D possibly matching TRBD1 (6 bases). CDR1 is MRHNA and CDR2 is SNTAGT in the germline V gene. Trimming left V 3 bases short and J 11 bases short, with 19 bases between. The CDR3 is made up of 14 amino acids. The CDR3 is CASSDNGGIHSAFF. CDR3 nucleotides: TGTGCCAGCAGTGATAATGGGGGCATCCACTCGGCTTTCTTT.

J is TRBJ2-5 and V is TRBV4-2; D could derive from TRBD1 or TRBD2 (5 bases each). Trimming took 0 bases from V and 4 from J, leaving 15 bases between them. The CDR3 extends over 16 amino acids. Per the germline V gene, CDR1 is LGHNA and CDR2 is YNFKEQ. CDR3 bases: TGTGCCAGCAGCCAAGATCCCCCCGGGGCGGCAGAGACCCAGTACTTC. As protein: CASSQDPPGAAETQYF.

J is TRBJ2-3 and V is TRBV27; D remains ambiguous. This CDR3 is 15 amino acids long. The ends were cut back, 0 bases at V and 6 bases at J, with 13 bases in the middle. CDR1 is MNHEY and CDR2 is SMNVEV in the germline V gene (reference sequence). The DNA of the CDR3 is TGTGCCAGCAGTTTATCGATTGGGGAAGGTGATACGCAGTATTTT. Its protein product is CASSLSIGEGDTQYF.

This chain joins TRBV3-1 (or the pseudogene TRBV3-2) and TRBJ2-1; the match to TRBD2 covers 10 bases. The V segment lost 2 bases and the J segment 8 bases; nucleotides outside the gene matches: 6. The CDR3 has 15 residues. The germline V gene has CDR1 LGHDT and CDR2 YNNKEL (reference sequence). The CDR3: CASSQTRTSGHEQFF. The CDR3 DNA reads as TGTGCCAGCAGCCAAACCCGGACTAGCGGACATGAGCAGTTCTTC.

V and J are TRBV2 and TRBJ2-3; 7 nucleotides match TRBD2. Germline V gene sequence: CDR1 SNHLY, CDR2 FYNNEI. The CDR3 has 15 residues. The J segment lost 1 base and the V segment lost 4 bases, leaving 5 bases of the junction unmatched. This chain's CDR3 is CASSARLAGTDTQYF. The CDR3 DNA sequence: TGTGCCAGCAGTGCTAGACTAGCCGGCACAGATACGCAGTATTTT.

The sample holds a few counts of this clone. The rearrangement joins TRBV5-4 to TRBJ2-2, with TRBD1 matching 8 bases. The germline CDR1 and CDR2 sequences are SGHNT and YYREEE (reference sequence). The V segment lost 0 bases and the J segment 2 bases; nucleotides outside the gene matches: 3. This CDR3 is built from 16 residues. The CDR3: CASSLGTGLNTGELFF. As DNA, the CDR3 is TGTGCCAGCAGCTTGGGGACAGGGCTTAACACCGGGGAGCTGTTTTTT.

This chain connects TRBV6-5 to TRBJ1-2, with D unresolved. This CDR3 has 15 amino acids. V shed 8 bases and J shed 0 bases, with 16 bases lying between them. Germline CDR1 is MNHEY and CDR2 is SVGAGI. In DNA, the CDR3 is TGTGCCAGCTCTCCGGCGACTCTGGCTAACTATGGCTACACCTTC. Amino acid sequence: CASSPATLANYGYTF.

The chain is built from TRBV2 and TRBJ2-5; maybe TRBD2 (5 bases). The CDR3 spans 14 residues. Germline loops: CDR1 SNHLY, CDR2 FYNNEI. V gave up 0 bases and J gave up 1 base, with 6 bases separating them. CDR3 nucleotide sequence: TGTGCCAGCAGTGAAGCGGAGGTCCAAGAGACCCAGTACTTC. This codes for CASSEAEVQETQYF.

This chain connects TRBV30 to TRBJ1-6; 9 bases agree with TRBD1. There are 13 residues in the CDR3. V lost 3 bases and J lost 10; bases outside the gene matches: 4. Germline lookup yields CDR1 GTSNPN and CDR2 SVGIG (reference sequence). The CDR3 protein is CAWRDRGVSPLHF. The CDR3 DNA sequence: TGTGCCTGGAGGGACAGGGGCGTCTCACCCCTCCACTTT.

The DNA of the CDR3 is TGCAGCGTTGGTGAGGTCGGTGGTCAGCCCCAGCATTTT. Amino acids: CSVGEVGGQPQHF. The V call is TRBV29-1, the J call TRBJ1-5; D is unclear. V lost 4 bases to trimming and J lost 6 bases, with 13 bases between them. This CDR3 contains 13 residues. Germline CDR1 SQVTM, CDR2 ANQGSEA.

This clone was recorded once. This sequence joins TRBV18 and TRBJ2-3; D is possibly TRBD2 (7 bases). Germline CDR1 reads KGHSH; CDR2 reads LQKENI. V lost 6 bases and J 2 bases, leaving 24 bases between the germline ends. The CDR3 is 18 residues long. The CDR3 sequence: CASSQNPRGGRDTDTQYF. CDR3 sequence (DNA): TGTGCCAGCTCGCAGAACCCGAGAGGGGGGAGGGACACAGATACGCAGTATTTT.

V and J are TRBV28 and TRBJ2-7, with D tentatively TRBD1 (6 bases). CDR1 and CDR2 from the germline V gene are MDHEN and SYDVKM. V gave up 6 bases and J gave up 4 bases, with 10 bases separating them. CDR3 length: 12 residues. CDR3: CASRAGDYEQYF. The DNA of the CDR3 is TGTGCCAGCAGAGCAGGGGATTACGAGCAGTACTTC.

The chain carries TRBV12-5 and TRBJ2-5; D may be TRBD1 or TRBD2 (5 bases each). Per the germline V gene, CDR1 is LGHNT and CDR2 is FRNRAP. V lost 1 base and J 0 bases, leaving 6 bases between the germline ends. This CDR3 has 14 residues. CDR3 nucleotides: TGTGCTAGTGGTTTGGGGGGACACCAAGAGACCCAGTACTTC. Its protein is CASGLGGHQETQYF.

The chain is built from TRBV27 and TRBJ2-7; tentative D call: TRBD2 (7 bases). The CDR3 has 12 amino acids. V lost 8 bases and J lost 5, with 13 bases in between. Germline V gene sequence: CDR1 MNHEY, CDR2 SMNVEV (reference sequence). The CDR3 protein is CASGRGFNEQYF. The DNA of the CDR3 is TGTGCCAGCGGGAGGGGGTTCAACGAGCAGTACTTC.

This chain connects TRBV3-1 (or the pseudogene TRBV3-2) to TRBJ2-5; 10 nucleotides agree with TRBD2. The CDR3 has 14 residues. V shed 4 bases, J shed 6 bases, and the junction held 5 bases outside the gene matches. Per germline, CDR1 LGHDT and CDR2 YNNKEL (reference sequence). The CDR3 loop reads CASSPSGRGQTQYF. The DNA of the CDR3 is TGTGCCAGCAGCCCCAGCGGGAGGGGACAGACCCAGTACTTC.

The rearrangement joins TRBV30 to TRBJ2-3, with TRBD2 matching 10 bases. V dropped 3 bases and J dropped 6; count of bases not matched to a gene: 6. Looked up from germline, CDR1 is GTSNPN and CDR2 is SVGIG (reference sequence). CDR3 length equals 14 residues. The CDR3 protein is CAWSPSGGADTQYF. CDR3 coding DNA: TGTGCCTGGAGCCCCAGCGGGGGGGCTGATACGCAGTATTTT.

The V and J genes are TRBV5-4 and TRBJ2-1; TRBD2 agrees at 14 bases. V shed 4 bases, J shed 9 bases, and the junction held 6 bases outside the gene matches. This CDR3 has 15 residues. Germline CDR1 and CDR2: SGHNT and YYREEE (reference sequence). The CDR3 sequence: CASSQTSGGASEQFF. In DNA, the CDR3 is TGTGCCAGCAGCCAGACTAGCGGGGGGGCGTCTGAGCAGTTCTTC.